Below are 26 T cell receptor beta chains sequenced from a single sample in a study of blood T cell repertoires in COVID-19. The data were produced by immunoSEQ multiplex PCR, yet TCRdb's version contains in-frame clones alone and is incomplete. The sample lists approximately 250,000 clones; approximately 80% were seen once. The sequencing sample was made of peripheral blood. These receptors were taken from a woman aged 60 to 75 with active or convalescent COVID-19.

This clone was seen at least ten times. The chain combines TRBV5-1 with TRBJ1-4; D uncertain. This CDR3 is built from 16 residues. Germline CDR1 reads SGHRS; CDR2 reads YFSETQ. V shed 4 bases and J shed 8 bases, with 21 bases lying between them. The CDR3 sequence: CASSRSSTPRGEKLFF. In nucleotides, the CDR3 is TGCGCCAGCAGCCGTTCCTCAACACCCCGAGGGGAAAAACTGTTTTTT.

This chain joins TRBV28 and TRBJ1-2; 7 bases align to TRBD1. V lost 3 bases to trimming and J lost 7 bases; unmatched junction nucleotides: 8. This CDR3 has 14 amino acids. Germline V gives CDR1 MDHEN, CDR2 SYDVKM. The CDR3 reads CASSFRDDRAGYTF. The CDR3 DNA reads TGTGCCAGCAGTTTTAGGGACGACAGGGCTGGCTACACCTTC.

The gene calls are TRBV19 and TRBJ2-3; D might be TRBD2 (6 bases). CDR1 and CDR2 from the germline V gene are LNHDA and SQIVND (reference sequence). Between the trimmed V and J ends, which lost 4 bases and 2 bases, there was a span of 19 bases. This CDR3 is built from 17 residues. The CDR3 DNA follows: TGTGCCAGTAGTACCCGGGACTCCCGCTATCTCACAGATACGCAGTATTTT. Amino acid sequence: CASSTRDSRYLTDTQYF.

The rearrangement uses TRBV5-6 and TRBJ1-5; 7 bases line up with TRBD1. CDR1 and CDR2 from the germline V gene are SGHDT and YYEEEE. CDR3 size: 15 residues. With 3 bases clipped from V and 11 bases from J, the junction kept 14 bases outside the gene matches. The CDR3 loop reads CASSYHPTGSEAQHF. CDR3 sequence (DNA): TGTGCCAGCAGCTACCACCCGACAGGGAGTGAGGCCCAGCATTTT.

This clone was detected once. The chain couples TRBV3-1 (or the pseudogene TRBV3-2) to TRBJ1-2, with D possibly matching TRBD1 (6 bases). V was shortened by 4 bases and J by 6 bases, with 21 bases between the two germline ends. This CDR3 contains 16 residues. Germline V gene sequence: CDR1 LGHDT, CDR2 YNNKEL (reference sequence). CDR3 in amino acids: CASSLLNKGGWNGYTF. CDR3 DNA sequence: TGTGCCAGCAGCCTGCTTAATAAAGGGGGTTGGAATGGCTACACCTTC.

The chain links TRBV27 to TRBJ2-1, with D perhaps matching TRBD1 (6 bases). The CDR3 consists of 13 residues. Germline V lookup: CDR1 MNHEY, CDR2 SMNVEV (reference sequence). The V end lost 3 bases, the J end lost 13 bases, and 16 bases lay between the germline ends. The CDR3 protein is CASSFRGRRAQFF. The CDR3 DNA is TGTGCCAGCAGTTTCAGGGGACGAAGGGCCCAGTTCTTC.

CDR3 sequence: CASSQVGMAYQETQYF. In DNA, the CDR3 is TGTGCCAGCAGCCAAGTCGGGATGGCGTACCAAGAGACCCAGTACTTC. V gene TRBV3-1 (or the pseudogene TRBV3-2) combines with J gene TRBJ2-5, with D maybe TRBD2 (5 bases). This CDR3 region has 16 residues. Deletions cut 1 base from V and 0 bases from J, with 12 bases between. Germline V CDR1 and CDR2: LGHDT, YNNKEL (reference sequence).

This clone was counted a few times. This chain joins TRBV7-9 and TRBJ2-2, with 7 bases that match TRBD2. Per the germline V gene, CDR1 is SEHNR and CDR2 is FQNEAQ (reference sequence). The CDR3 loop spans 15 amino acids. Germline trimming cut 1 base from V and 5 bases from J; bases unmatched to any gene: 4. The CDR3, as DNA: TGTGCCAGCAGCTTAGGTCTAGCGGAGACCGGGGAGCTGTTTTTT. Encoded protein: CASSLGLAETGELFF.

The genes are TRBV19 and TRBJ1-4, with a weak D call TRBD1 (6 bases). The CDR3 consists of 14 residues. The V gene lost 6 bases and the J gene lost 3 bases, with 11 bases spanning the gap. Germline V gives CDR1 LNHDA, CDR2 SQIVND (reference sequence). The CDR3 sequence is CASSADRSNEKLFF. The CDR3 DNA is TGTGCCAGTAGCGCTGACAGGTCTAATGAAAAACTGTTTTTT.

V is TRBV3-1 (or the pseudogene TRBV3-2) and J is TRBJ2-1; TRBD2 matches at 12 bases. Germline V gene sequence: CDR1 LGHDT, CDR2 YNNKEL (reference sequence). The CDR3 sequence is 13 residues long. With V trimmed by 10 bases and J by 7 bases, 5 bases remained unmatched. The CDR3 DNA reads TGTGCCACTGGACTAGCGGGAAAGAATGAGCAGTTCTTC. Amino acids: CATGLAGKNEQFF.

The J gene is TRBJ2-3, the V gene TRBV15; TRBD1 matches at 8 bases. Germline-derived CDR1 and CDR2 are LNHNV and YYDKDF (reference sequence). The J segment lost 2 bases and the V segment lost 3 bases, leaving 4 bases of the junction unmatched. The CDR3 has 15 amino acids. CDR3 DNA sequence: TGTGCCACCAGCAGCAGGACAGGGCCCACAGATACGCAGTATTTT. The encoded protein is CATSSRTGPTDTQYF.

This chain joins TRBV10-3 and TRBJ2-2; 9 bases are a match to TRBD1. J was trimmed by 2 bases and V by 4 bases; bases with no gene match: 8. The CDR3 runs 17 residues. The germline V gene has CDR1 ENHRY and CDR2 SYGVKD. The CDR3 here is CAISAPRTGDNTGELFF. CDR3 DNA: TGTGCCATCAGTGCTCCTCGGACAGGGGACAACACCGGGGAGCTGTTTTTT.

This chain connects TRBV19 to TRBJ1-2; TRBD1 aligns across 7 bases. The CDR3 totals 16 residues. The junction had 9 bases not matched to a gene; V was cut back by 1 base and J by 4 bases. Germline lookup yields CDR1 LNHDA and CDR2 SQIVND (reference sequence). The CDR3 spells CASSIAGQDNLYGYTF. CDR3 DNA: TGTGCCAGTAGTATAGCCGGACAGGATAATCTCTATGGCTACACCTTC.

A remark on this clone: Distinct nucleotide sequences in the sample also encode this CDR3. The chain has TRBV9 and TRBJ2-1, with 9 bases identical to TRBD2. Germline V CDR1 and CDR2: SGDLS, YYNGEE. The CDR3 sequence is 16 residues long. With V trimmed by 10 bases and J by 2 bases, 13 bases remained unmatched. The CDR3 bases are TGTGCCCGCCGCCGAGGCGGGGGGGGGCCCTACAATGAGCAGTTCTTC. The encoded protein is CARRRGGGGPYNEQFF.

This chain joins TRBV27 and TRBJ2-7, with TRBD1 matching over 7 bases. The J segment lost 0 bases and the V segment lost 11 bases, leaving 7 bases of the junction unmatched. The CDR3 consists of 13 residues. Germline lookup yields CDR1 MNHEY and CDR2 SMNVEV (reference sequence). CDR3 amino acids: CASSRDSSYEQYF. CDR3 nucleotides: TGTGCCTCATCCCGGGACAGCTCCTACGAGCAGTACTTC.

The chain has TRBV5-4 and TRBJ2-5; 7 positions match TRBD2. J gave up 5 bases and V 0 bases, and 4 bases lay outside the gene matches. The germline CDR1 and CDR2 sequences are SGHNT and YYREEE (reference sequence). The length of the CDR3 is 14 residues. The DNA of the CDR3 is TGTGCCAGCAGCTTGGGCGGGAGTCAGGAGACCCAGTACTTC. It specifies CASSLGGSQETQYF.

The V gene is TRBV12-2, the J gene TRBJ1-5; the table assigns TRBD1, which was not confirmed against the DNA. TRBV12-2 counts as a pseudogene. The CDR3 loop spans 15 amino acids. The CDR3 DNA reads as TGTGCAAGTCGCTTAAGACAGGTTAGCAATCAGCCCCAGCATTTT. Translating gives CASRLRQVSNQPQHF.

CDR3 nucleotides: TGCGCCAGCAGCTTGGACACATCAGATACGCAGTATTTT. Translation: CASSLDTSDTQYF. The J gene is TRBJ2-3, the V gene TRBV5-1; D is unclear. V lost 0 bases and J 4 bases, leaving 6 bases between the germline ends. The CDR3 contains 13 residues. In germline, CDR1 is SGHRS, CDR2 YFSETQ.

Here the CDR3 DNA reads TGTGCCTGGAGACGAACAGGCCTAAATGAAAAACTGTTTTTT. This translates into CAWRRTGLNEKLFF. The chain couples TRBV30 to TRBJ1-4, with TRBD1 as a possible D gene (5 bases). The CDR3 consists of 14 residues. Germline loops: CDR1 GTSNPN, CDR2 SVGIG (reference sequence). The germline V and J ends were trimmed by 3 bases and 5 bases, with 13 bases remaining between them.

The CDR3 region has the DNA TGTGCCAGCAGCGTTGGGCCAACGGAGGGTTCAAATGAGCAGTTCTTC. It codes for CASSVGPTEGSNEQFF. J is TRBJ2-1 and V is TRBV7-8, with D maybe TRBD2 (6 bases). Trimming left V 5 bases short and J 7 bases short, with 21 bases between. CDR1 SGHVS and CDR2 FQNEAQ come from the germline V gene. The CDR3 contains 16 residues.

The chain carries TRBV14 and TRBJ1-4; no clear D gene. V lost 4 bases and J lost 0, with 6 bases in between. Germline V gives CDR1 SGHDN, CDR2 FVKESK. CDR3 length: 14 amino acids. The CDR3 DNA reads TGTGCCAGCAGCCTCCTTGCAACTAATGAAAAACTGTTTTTT. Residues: CASSLLATNEKLFF.

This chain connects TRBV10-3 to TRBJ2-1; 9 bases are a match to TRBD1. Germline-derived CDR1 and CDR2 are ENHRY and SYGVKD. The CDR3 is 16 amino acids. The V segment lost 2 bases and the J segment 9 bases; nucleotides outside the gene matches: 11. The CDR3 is CAISEPPWTGEGEQFF. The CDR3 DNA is TGTGCCATCAGTGAGCCCCCTTGGACAGGGGAAGGTGAGCAGTTCTTC.

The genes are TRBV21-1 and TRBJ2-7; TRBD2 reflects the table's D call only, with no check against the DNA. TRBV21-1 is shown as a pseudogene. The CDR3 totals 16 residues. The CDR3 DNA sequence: TGTGCCAGCAGCAGAGCCGCCGGGGGAGACCTCTACGAGCAGTACTTC. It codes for CASSRAAGGDLYEQYF.

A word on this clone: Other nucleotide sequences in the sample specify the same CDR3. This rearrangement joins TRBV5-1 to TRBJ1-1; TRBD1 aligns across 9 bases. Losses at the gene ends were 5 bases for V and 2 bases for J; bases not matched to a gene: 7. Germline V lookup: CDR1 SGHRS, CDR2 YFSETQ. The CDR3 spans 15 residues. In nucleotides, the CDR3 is TGCGCCAGCAGTGGGACTACAGGGGGCAACACTGAAGCTTTCTTT. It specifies CASSGTTGGNTEAFF.

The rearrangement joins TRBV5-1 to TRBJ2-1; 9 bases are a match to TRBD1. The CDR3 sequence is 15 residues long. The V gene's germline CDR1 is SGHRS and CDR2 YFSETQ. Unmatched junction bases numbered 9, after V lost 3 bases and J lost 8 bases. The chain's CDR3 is CASSSLRDRVDEQFF. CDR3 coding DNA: TGCGCCAGCAGCTCCCTGCGGGACAGGGTCGATGAGCAGTTCTTC.

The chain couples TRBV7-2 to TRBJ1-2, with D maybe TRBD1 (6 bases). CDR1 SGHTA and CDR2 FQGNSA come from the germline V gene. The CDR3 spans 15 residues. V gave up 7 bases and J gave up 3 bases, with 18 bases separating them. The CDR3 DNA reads TGTGCCAGCACGGCCGAACCGGGACACGACTATGGCTACACCTTC. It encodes CASTAEPGHDYGYTF.